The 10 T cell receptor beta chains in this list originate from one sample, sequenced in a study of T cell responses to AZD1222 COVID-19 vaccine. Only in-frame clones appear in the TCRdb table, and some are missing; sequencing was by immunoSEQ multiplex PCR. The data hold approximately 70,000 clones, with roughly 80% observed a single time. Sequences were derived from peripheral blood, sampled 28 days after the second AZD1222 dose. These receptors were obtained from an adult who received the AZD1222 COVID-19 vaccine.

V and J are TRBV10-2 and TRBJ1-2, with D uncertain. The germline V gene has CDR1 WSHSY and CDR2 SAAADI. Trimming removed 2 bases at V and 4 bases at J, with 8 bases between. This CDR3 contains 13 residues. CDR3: CASSEGLGYGYTF. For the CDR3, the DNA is TGCGCCAGCAGTGAGGGCCTGGGCTATGGCTACACCTTC.

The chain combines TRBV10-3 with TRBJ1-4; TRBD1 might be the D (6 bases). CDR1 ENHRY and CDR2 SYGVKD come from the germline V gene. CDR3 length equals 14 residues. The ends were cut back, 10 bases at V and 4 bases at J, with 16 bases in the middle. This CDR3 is CATRPGQSNEKLFF. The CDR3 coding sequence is TGTGCCACCAGGCCTGGACAGAGTAATGAAAAACTGTTTTTT.

Here the CDR3 reads CASSTPVGGNYGYTF. The CDR3 DNA is TGCGCCAGCAGCACTCCCGTGGGGGGCAACTATGGCTACACCTTC. The chain carries TRBV5-1 and TRBJ1-2; D may be TRBD1 (6 bases). Germline CDR1 reads SGHRS; CDR2 reads YFSETQ. V lost 4 bases and J 2 bases, leaving 15 bases between the germline ends. The CDR3 has 15 residues.

CDR3 protein: CASSFSRRDTEAFF. For the CDR3, the DNA is TGTGCCAGCAGCTTTTCCCGACGGGACACTGAAGCTTTCTTT. The chain couples TRBV7-9 to TRBJ1-1; unclear D gene. The CDR3 has 14 amino acids. V gave up 3 bases and J gave up 3 bases, with 11 bases separating them. The V gene's germline CDR1 is SEHNR and CDR2 FQNEAQ (reference sequence).

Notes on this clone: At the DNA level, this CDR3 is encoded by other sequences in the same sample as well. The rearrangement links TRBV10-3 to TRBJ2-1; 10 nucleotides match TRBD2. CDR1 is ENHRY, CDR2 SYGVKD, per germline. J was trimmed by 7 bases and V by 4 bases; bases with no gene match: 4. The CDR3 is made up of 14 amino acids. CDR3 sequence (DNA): TGTGCCATCAGTGCCAGCGGGGGGGGGAATGAGCAGTTCTTC. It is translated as CAISASGGGNEQFF.

Written as DNA, the CDR3 is TGTGCCACCGCCCGAGAAGGGACTGAAGCTTTCTTT. Translated: CATAREGTEAFF. The rearrangement joins TRBV6-5 to TRBJ1-1, with D unresolved. Germline-derived CDR1 and CDR2 are MNHEY and SVGAGI. V was cut by 10 bases and J by 5 bases, with 14 bases left in between. The CDR3 sequence is 12 residues long.

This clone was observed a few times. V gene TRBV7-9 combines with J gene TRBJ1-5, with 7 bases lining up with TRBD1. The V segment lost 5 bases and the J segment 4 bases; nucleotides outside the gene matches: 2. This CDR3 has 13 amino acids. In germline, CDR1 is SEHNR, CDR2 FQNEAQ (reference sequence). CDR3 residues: CASSTQGNQPQHF. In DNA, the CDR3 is TGTGCCAGCAGCACACAGGGGAATCAGCCCCAGCATTTT.

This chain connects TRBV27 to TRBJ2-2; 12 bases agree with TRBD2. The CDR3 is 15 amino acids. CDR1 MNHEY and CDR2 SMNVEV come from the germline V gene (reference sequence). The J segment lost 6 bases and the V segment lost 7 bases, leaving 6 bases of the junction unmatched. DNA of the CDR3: TGTGCCAGCATTAGACTAGCGGGGGTACCCGGGGAGCTGTTTTTT. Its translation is CASIRLAGVPGELFF.

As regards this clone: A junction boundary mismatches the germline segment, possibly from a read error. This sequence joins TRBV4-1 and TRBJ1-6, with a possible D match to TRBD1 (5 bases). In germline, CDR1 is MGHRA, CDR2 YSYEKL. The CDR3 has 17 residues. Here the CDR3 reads CASSQGRGFSYNSPLHF. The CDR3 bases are TGCGCCAGCAGTCAAGGGCGGGGCTTTTCCTATAATTCACCCCTCCACTTT.

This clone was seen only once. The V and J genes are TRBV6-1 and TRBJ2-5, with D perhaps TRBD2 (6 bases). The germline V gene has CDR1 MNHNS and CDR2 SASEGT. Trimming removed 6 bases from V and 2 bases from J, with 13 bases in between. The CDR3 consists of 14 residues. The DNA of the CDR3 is TGTGCCAGCAGGCCTCCGGGACTTCAAGAGACCCAGTACTTC. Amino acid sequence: CASRPPGLQETQYF.